A selection of T cell receptor beta chains follows, all from one sample in a study of cytomegalovirus exposure and HLA in healthy donors. Some clones are missing from TCRdb's copy, which holds only in-frame ones; the method was immunoSEQ multiplex PCR. The sample consists of fewer than 250,000 clones, about 87% of them appearing once. The material sequenced was PBMCs. The receptors stem from a man in his thirties or forties in good health and CMV-seronegative. Each CDR3 is given with its conserved first and last residue. A D gene is named only where the DNA matches it firmly. Rows may omit the clone size; those that give it use once, few, many or a size class.

>TRBJ2-5|TRBV5-1|TRBD2|.
CASSGKGLAKRETQYF
TGCGCCAGCAGCGGTAAGGGACTAGCGAAACGGGAGACCCAGTACTTC
>TRBJ1-2|TRBV14|TRBD1|.
CASSRHLLGQGALDYGYTF
TGTGCCAGCAGCCGCCACCTATTGGGACAGGGGGCGTTGGACTATGGCTACACCTTC
>TRBJ1-2|TRBV6-1|.|.
CASSEAWEIYGYTF
TGTGCCAGCAGTGAAGCTTGGGAGATCTATGGCTACACCTTC
>TRBJ2-7|TRBV5-6|TRBD2|once
CASTLQTSGAYEQYF
TGTGCCAGCACCCTCCAGACTAGCGGGGCTTACGAGCAGTACTTC
>TRBJ1-5|TRBV7-6|TRBD1|few
CASSKQGSNQPQHF
TGTGCCAGCAGTAAACAGGGGTCGAATCAGCCCCAGCATTTT
>TRBJ2-7|TRBV7-9|TRBD2|.
CASSAQTSGSNPYEQYF
TGTGCCAGCAGCGCGCAGACTAGCGGGAGTAACCCCTACGAGCAGTACTTC
>TRBJ1-4|TRBV28|.|.
CASSLEGATNEKLFF
TGTGCCAGCAGTCTTGAGGGGGCAACTAATGAAAAACTGTTTTTT
>TRBJ2-5|TRBV10-2|TRBD2|once
CASRSGLVDRTQYF
TGCGCCAGCAGGTCGGGACTAGTGGATCGAACCCAGTACTTC
>TRBJ2-1|TRBV7-2|TRBD2|.
CASSPTSGKYNEQFF
TGTGCCAGCAGTCCTACTAGCGGGAAGTACAATGAGCAGTTCTTC
>TRBJ2-1|TRBV7-9|TRBD1|.
CASSFIQGGSYNEQFF
TGTGCCAGCAGCTTTATACAGGGGGGTTCCTACAATGAGCAGTTCTTC
>TRBJ2-6|TRBV19|TRBD1|.
CASSIGTGSSGANVLTF
TGTGCCAGTAGTATCGGGACAGGATCCTCTGGGGCCAACGTCCTGACTTTC
>TRBJ1-6|TRBV6-5|.|.
CASSYGQARYNSPLHF
TGTGCCAGCAGTTACGGGCAGGCCCGCTATAATTCACCCCTCCACTTT
>TRBJ1-1|TRBV6-5|TRBD1|few
CASSYRQGRKNTEAFF
TGTGCCAGCAGTTACCGACAGGGCCGAAAGAACACTGAAGCTTTCTTT
>TRBJ2-3|TRBV27|.|.
CASSLGVAATDTQYF
TGTGCCAGCAGTTTAGGAGTAGCGGCCACAGATACGCAGTATTTT
>TRBJ2-1|TRBV28|TRBD1|.
CASRPRGLTYNEQFF
TGTGCCAGTAGACCCAGGGGGCTTACCTACAATGAGCAGTTCTTC
>TRBJ2-1|TRBV19|.|.
CATEGLPNEQFF
TGTGCCACGGAGGGCCTTCCGAATGAGCAGTTCTTC
>TRBJ2-5|TRBV6-5|TRBD2|once
CASSSPSIAGQETQYF
TGTGCCAGCAGTTCGCCCTCGATAGCGGGGCAAGAGACCCAGTACTTC
>TRBJ2-3|TRBV12-5|TRBD2|.
CASVRPHLAGAPGTQYF
TGTGCTAGTGTACGCCCTCACCTAGCGGGGGCGCCGGGGACGCAGTATTTT
>TRBJ2-5|TRBV18|.|once
CASSQEETQYF
TGTGCCAGCTCACAGGAGGAGACCCAGTACTTC
>TRBJ2-7|TRBV7-9|.|.
CSSNQAAGEQYF
TGTTCCAGCAACCAGGCCGCAGGGGAGCAGTACTTC
>TRBJ2-7|TRBV5-1|TRBD2|.
CASSLVPDQGGGEQYF
TGCGCCAGCAGCTTGGTCCCGGACCAAGGCGGGGGAGAGCAGTACTTC
>TRBJ2-3|TRBV7-9|TRBD1|.
CASSLTGVHDTQYF
TGTGCCAGCAGCTTGACAGGGGTGCACGATACGCAGTATTTT
>TRBJ2-5|TRBV19|.|.
CASSIGGETQYF
TGTGCCAGTAGTATAGGGGGCGAGACCCAGTACTTC
>TRBJ2-5|TRBV18|TRBD1|.
CASSPLTGVGETQYF
TGTGCCAGCTCACCCCTGACAGGGGTTGGGGAGACCCAGTACTTC
>TRBJ2-7|TRBV6-5|.|few
CASSYRLGEQYF
TGTGCCAGCAGTTACAGACTAGGCGAGCAGTACTTC
>TRBJ1-2|TRBV5-4|.|.
CASSTDSYGYTF
TGTGCCAGCAGCACGGACAGCTATGGCTACACCTTC
>TRBJ2-1|TRBV18|TRBD1|.
CASSSGTGIHEQFF
TGTGCCAGCTCGTCCGGGACAGGGATCCATGAGCAGTTCTTC
>TRBJ1-1|TRBV28|.|.
CASSFKGDTEAFF
TGTGCCAGCAGTTTTAAGGGGGACACTGAAGCTTTCTTT
>TRBJ2-7|TRBV19|.|.
CASKGTGSYEQYF
TGTGCCAGTAAAGGCACGGGATCCTACGAGCAGTACTTC
>TRBJ2-3|TRBV5-1|TRBD1|.
CASSLWTGGTDTQYF
TGCGCCAGCAGCTTGTGGACAGGGGGCACAGATACGCAGTATTTT
>TRBJ1-4|TRBV9|TRBD1|once
CASKPGQGGEKLFF
TGTGCCAGCAAGCCGGGACAGGGTGGTGAAAAACTGTTTTTT
>TRBJ1-5|TRBV11-3|.|.
CASSLPVQGNQPQHF
TGTGCCAGCAGCTTGCCCGTACAGGGCAATCAGCCCCAGCATTTT
>TRBJ1-5|TRBV11-2|TRBD1|.
CASSPGDRLNQPQHF
TGTGCCAGCAGCCCGGGGGACAGGCTGAATCAGCCCCAGCATTTT
>TRBJ2-5|TRBV30|.|.
CAWSRGSGQETQYF
TGTGCCTGGTCTCGAGGTAGCGGTCAAGAGACCCAGTACTTC
>TRBJ1-4|TRBV30|TRBD1|.
CAWSGTGGIGKLFF
TGTGCCTGGAGTGGGACAGGGGGCATCGGAAAACTGTTTTTT
>TRBJ1-3|TRBV7-9|TRBD1|.
CASSSRTGSTGNTIYF
TGTGCCAGCAGCTCACGGACAGGGTCCACTGGAAACACCATATATTTT
>TRBJ2-1|TRBV11-3|TRBD1|.
CASRQGQNYNEQFF
TGTGCCAGCAGACAGGGACAGAACTACAATGAGCAGTTCTTC
>TRBJ1-4|TRBV5-1|TRBD1|.
CASSLGGQGGEKLFF
TGCGCCAGCAGCTTGGGGGGACAGGGCGGCGAAAAACTGTTTTTT
>TRBJ2-7|TRBV18|.|.
CASSPGGGVRREQYF
TGTGCCAGCTCTCCCGGAGGAGGGGTCCGGCGAGAGCAGTACTTC
>TRBJ2-2|TRBV7-7|.|.
CASSLVSGPGELFF
TGTGCTAGCAGCTTAGTATCAGGGCCCGGGGAGCTGTTTTTT
>TRBJ2-1|TRBV9|.|.
CASSPPLRRNEQFF
TGTGCCAGCAGCCCTCCTTTGCGTCGCAATGAGCAGTTCTTC
>TRBJ1-1|TRBV25-1|TRBD1|.
CASTGQGGTEAFF
TGTGCCAGCACCGGGCAGGGGGGCACTGAAGCTTTCTTT
>TRBJ1-2|TRBV6-5|.|.
CASIPGQGAYGYTF
TGTGCCAGCATCCCGGGTCAAGGGGCCTATGGCTACACCTTC
>TRBJ2-5|TRBV6-5|.|.
CASSPGSETQYF
TGTGCCAGCAGTCCAGGGTCGGAGACCCAGTACTTC
>TRBJ2-1|TRBV25-1|.|.
CASSEDSAWNEQFF
TGTGCCAGCAGTGAGGACAGCGCTTGGAATGAGCAGTTCTTC
>TRBJ2-7|TRBV7-2|.|.
CASSTRQDSYEQYF
TGTGCCAGCAGCACCAGACAGGACTCCTACGAGCAGTACTTC
>TRBJ2-1|TRBV5-1|.|.
CASSPPPTAGEQFF
TGCGCCAGCAGCCCCCCCCCTACCGCCGGTGAGCAGTTCTTC
>TRBJ2-3|TRBV19|.|.
CASSILPTDTQYF
TGTGCCAGTAGTATTCTCCCCACAGATACGCAGTATTTT
>TRBJ2-7|TRBV7-7|TRBD1|.
CASSPTGTGTHEQYF
TGTGCTAGCAGCCCCACCGGGACAGGGACGCACGAGCAGTACTTC
>TRBJ1-1|TRBV11-2|.|.
CASSPSTGTEAFF
TGTGCCAGCAGCCCGTCGACGGGGACTGAAGCTTTCTTT
>TRBJ2-3|TRBV21-1|.|.
CASSKKNEDRLTSADTQYF
TGTGCCAGCAGCAAAAAAAATGAGGACAGGCTGACCTCGGCGGATACGCAGTATTTT